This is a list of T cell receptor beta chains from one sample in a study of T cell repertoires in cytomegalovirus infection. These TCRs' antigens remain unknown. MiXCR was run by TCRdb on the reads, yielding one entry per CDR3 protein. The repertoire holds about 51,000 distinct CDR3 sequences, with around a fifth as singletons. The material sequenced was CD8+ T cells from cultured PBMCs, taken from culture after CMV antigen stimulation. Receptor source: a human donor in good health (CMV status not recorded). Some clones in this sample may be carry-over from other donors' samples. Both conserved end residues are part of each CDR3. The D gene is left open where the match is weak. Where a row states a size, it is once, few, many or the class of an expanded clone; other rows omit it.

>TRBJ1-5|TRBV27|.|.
TGTGCCAGCAGTGCCGGGACTGGCAATCCACGCAATCAGCCCCAGCATTTT
CASSAGTGNPRNQPQHF
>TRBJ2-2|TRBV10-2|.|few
TGCGCCAGCAGTGACCCGTCTAGGTCCAACACCGGGGAGCTGTTTTTT
CASSDPSRSNTGELFF
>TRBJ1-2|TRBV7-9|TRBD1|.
TGTGCCAGCAGCCCTCAGGACAGGGGCCGTGGCGGCTACACCTTC
CASSPQDRGRGGYTF
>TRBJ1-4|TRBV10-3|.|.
TGTGCCATCAGTGAGGAAGGGCGGGAAAAACTGTTTTTT
CAISEEGREKLFF
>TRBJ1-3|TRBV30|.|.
TGTGCCTGGAGTGACATAGGTTCCGGGCCCTACCGCAACACCATATATTTT
CAWSDIGSGPYRNTIYF
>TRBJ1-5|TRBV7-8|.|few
TGTGCCAGCAGCCGAGACAGGATACTTCAGCCCCAGCATTTT
CASSRDRILQPQHF
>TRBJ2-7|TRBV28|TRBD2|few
TGTGCCAGCAGTACCCCCGTGACTAGCGGAACCACCTACGAGCAGTACTTC
CASSTPVTSGTTYEQYF
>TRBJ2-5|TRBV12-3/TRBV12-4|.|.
TGTGCCAGCAGTCCAGGGAACACCGGATTCCAAGAGACCCAGTACTTC
CASSPGNTGFQETQYF
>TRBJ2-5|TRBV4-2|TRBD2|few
TGTGCCAGCAGCCAAGATATCGCTAGCGGGGGGGAGACCCAGTACTTC
CASSQDIASGGETQYF
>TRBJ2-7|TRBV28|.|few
TGTGCCAGCAGTTTGTCCGGAACCTACGAGCAGTACTTC
CASSLSGTYEQYF
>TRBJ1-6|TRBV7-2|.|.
TGTGCCAGCAGCTTAGCGGGGGGGCGCTCACCCCTCCACTTT
CASSLAGGRSPLHF
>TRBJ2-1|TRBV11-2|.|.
TGTGCCAGCAGCCCAGACGAGGGACTCCGCAATGAGCAGTTCTTC
CASSPDEGLRNEQFF
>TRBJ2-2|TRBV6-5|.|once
TGTGCCAGCGGAACGGGCCCACTAGGCGGGGAGCTGTTTTTT
CASGTGPLGGELFF
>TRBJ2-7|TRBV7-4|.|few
TGTGCCAGCAGTCAAGGAGTCGAGCAGTACTTC
CASSQGVEQYF
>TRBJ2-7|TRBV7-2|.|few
TGTGCCAGCAGCTTAGGGGGGACGGGGTACGAGCAGTACTTC
CASSLGGTGYEQYF
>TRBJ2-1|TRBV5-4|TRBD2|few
TGTGCCAGCAGCTTGTTTGGGGGGGAGGAGCAGTTCTTC
CASSLFGGEEQFF
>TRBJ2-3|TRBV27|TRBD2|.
TGTGCCAGCAGTACCCGACTAGCGGGAGAAAGGGCAGATACGCAGTATTTT
CASSTRLAGERADTQYF
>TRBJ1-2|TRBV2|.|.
TGTGCCAGCAGTGAAGCACAGGGAGGGTATGGCTACACCTTC
CASSEAQGGYGYTF
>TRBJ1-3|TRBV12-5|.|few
TGTGCTAGTGGTCTGGGTCCTGTGGACACCATATATTTT
CASGLGPVDTIYF
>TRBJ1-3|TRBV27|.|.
TGTGCCAGCAGTTTGGGGGATGGAAACACCATATATTTT
CASSLGDGNTIYF
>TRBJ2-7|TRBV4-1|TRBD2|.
TGCGCCAGCAGCTACCGATCGGGGGGGATCGGCCTTTACGAGCAGTACTTC
CASSYRSGGIGLYEQYF
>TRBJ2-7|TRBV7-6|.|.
TGTGCCAGCAGCTACCCGGGCTACGAGCAGTACTTC
CASSYPGYEQYF
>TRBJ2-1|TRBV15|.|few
TGTGCCACCAGCAGACCCGGGACCAGTTACAATGAGCAGTTCTTC
CATSRPGTSYNEQFF
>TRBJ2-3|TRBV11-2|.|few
TGTGCCAGCAGCCAGAGGACAGATACGCAGTATTTT
CASSQRTDTQYF
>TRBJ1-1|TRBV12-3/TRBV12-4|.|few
TGTGCCAGCAGTTTCATGGAGGGGGGCACTGAAGCTTTCTTT
CASSFMEGGTEAFF
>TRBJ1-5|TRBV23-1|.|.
TGCGCCAGCAGTCCTCCCCACTGCAGGGGCCACGGGCCCCAGCATTTT
CASSPPHCRGHGPQHF
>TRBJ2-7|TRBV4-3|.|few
TGCGCCAGCAGCCAAGATCAGGTTAAGGCAGTGGGTGAGCAGTACTTC
CASSQDQVKAVGEQYF
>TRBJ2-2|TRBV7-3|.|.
TGTGCCAGCAGCCCCGACCTGATCCCGAACACCGGGGAGCTGTTTTTT
CASSPDLIPNTGELFF
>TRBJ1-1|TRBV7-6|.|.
TGTGCCAGCAGCTTAGCGCCAGACATGAACACTGAAGCTTTCTTT
CASSLAPDMNTEAFF
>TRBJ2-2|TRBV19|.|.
TGTGCCAGTATGGAGAACACCGGGGAGCTGTTTTTT
CASMENTGELFF
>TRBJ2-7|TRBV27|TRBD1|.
TGTGCCAGCAGTTCCCGGGACAGGCTCTACGAGCAGTACTTC
CASSSRDRLYEQYF
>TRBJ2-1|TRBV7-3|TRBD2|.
TGTGCCAGCAGCTTATGGGCTAGCGGGAGTACTGAGCAGTTCTTC
CASSLWASGSTEQFF
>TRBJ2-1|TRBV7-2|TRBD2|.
TGTGCCAGCAGCTTAGGCCGCCGTTGGCTAGCGGGAGGGGAAGAGCAGTTCTTC
CASSLGRRWLAGGEEQFF
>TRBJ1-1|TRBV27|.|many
TGTGCCAGCAGACCGATCAAGGGGAGCACTGAAGCTTTCTTT
CASRPIKGSTEAFF
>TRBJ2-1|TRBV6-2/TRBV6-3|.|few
TGTGCCAGCAGGGCGGAGGCCCTTGGTGAGCAGTTCTTC
CASRAEALGEQFF
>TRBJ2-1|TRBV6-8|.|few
TGTGCCAGCAGTTACTGGGGAGTATCCTACAATGAGCAGTTCTTC
CASSYWGVSYNEQFF
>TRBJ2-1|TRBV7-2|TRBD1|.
TGTGCCAGCAGCTTATTGGGACAGTTTCATGAGCAGTTCTTC
CASSLLGQFHEQFF
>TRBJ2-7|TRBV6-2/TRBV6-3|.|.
TGTGCCAGCAGTGACTCTCAGAGGGAGTACGTCTACGAGCAGTACTTC
CASSDSQREYVYEQYF
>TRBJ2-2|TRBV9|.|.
TGTGCCAGCACTGCGGGGTCGGACACCGGGGAGCTGTTTTTT
CASTAGSDTGELFF
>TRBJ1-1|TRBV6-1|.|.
TGTGCCAGCAGTTGGGTAGGGGATGAGGATGAAGCTTTCTTT
CASSWVGDEDEAFF
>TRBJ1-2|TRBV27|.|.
TGTGCCAGCAGCTTAGGGGGGGAATGGGAAGGCTACACCTTC
CASSLGGEWEGYTF
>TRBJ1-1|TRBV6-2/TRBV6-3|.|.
TGTGCCAGCAGAAGATGGACGGAGAACACTGAAGCTTTCTTT
CASRRWTENTEAFF
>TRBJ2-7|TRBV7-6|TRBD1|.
TGTGCCAGCAGCTTTCAATCAGGGGGCCCTCCCTACGAGCAGTACTTC
CASSFQSGGPPYEQYF
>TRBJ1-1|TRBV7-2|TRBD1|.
TGTGCCAGCAGCTCAGTGGGGACAGGGACTGAAGCTTTCTTT
CASSSVGTGTEAFF
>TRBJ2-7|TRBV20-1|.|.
TGCAGTGCTAGAACCAGGCTACACTACGAGCAGTACTTC
CSARTRLHYEQYF
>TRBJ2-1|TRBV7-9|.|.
TGTGCCAGCAGCTTAGTCGATGAGCAGTTCTTC
CASSLVDEQFF
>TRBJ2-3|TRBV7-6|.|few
TGTGCCACCACTCAGGGGAGCACAGATACGCAGTATTTT
CATTQGSTDTQYF
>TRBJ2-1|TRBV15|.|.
TGTGCCACCAGCAGAGATCTCGGGCCCTCGTTCTTC
CATSRDLGPSFF
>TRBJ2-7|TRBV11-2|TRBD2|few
TGTGCCAGCAGCTTAAGGCTAGCGGTCTACGAGCAGTACTTC
CASSLRLAVYEQYF
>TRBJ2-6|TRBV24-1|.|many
TGTGCCACCAGTGATACAGGGTCCGGGGCCAACGTCCTGACTTTC
CATSDTGSGANVLTF
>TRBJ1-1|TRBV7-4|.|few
TGTGCCAGCAGACGCCAGGGCACTGAAGCTTTCTTT
CASRRQGTEAFF
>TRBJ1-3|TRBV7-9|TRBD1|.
TGTGCCAGCAGCTGGGGACAGGGGGCCGCCGGAAACACCATATATTTT
CASSWGQGAAGNTIYF
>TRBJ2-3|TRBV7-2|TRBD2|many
TGTGCCAGCAGCCCCGGGACTAGCGGGTCCCGGGATACGCAGTATTTT
CASSPGTSGSRDTQYF
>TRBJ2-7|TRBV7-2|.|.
TGTGCCAGCAGCCACCAAGGCTGGGGGACCCCGTATCCCTACGAGCAGTACTTC
CASSHQGWGTPYPYEQYF
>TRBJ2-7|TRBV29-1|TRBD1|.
TGCAGCGCCCGACAACGTGAGGGGGCCGAGCAGTACTTC
CSARQREGAEQYF
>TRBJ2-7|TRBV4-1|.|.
TGCGCCAGCAGCCAAGATAACACCTACTACGAGCAGTACTTC
CASSQDNTYYEQYF